Listed below are T cell receptor beta chains from one sample, sequenced in a study of blood T cell repertoires in COVID-19. Libraries were prepared by immunoSEQ multiplex PCR; TCRdb keeps only in-frame clonotypes and omits some of them. The top ten clones hold roughly 0.87% of a sample with about 430,000 clones, over 85% of them seen once. Sequenced: peripheral blood. These receptors were taken from a man younger than 30 with COVID-19, enrolled during active disease. The CDR3 runs from the conserved cysteine through the conserved F or W. A D gene is named only where the DNA matches it firmly. Expanded clones are given a class, and other clones once, few, many or no size at all.

J gene,V gene,D gene,clone size,CDR3 protein,CDR3 DNA
TRBJ2-6,TRBV6-5,.,.,CAIILDSGANVLTF,TGTGCCATCATTTTAGACTCTGGGGCCAACGTCCTGACTTTC
TRBJ2-1,TRBV7-9,.,.,CASSLALASYNEQFF,TGTGCCAGCAGCTTAGCCTTAGCGTCCTACAATGAGCAGTTCTTC
TRBJ1-2,TRBV5-6,TRBD1,.,CASSLTRDSFYGYTF,TGTGCCAGCAGCCTAACCCGGGACAGTTTCTATGGCTACACCTTC
TRBJ2-3,TRBV3-1/TRBV3-2,.,.,CASSQDKIVRDTQYF,TGTGCCAGCAGCCAAGATAAAATCGTTCGAGATACGCAGTATTTT
TRBJ2-7,TRBV30,TRBD1,.,CAWTTGGEQYF,TGTGCCTGGACGACAGGGGGCGAGCAGTACTTC
TRBJ2-7,TRBV6-5,TRBD1,.,CASRRTGTTYEQYF,TGTGCCAGCAGAAGGACAGGGACGACCTACGAGCAGTACTTC
TRBJ2-7,TRBV3-1/TRBV3-2,.,.,CASSLHQSGREQYF,TGTGCCAGCAGTCTCCATCAGTCAGGGCGAGAGCAGTACTTC
TRBJ2-2,TRBV10-1,TRBD2,.,CASSPSSGGFTGELFF,TGCGCCAGCTCACCGTCTAGCGGGGGGTTCACCGGGGAGCTGTTTTTT
TRBJ2-1,TRBV20-1,.,.,CSASRDTDNEQFF,TGCAGTGCTAGTCGGGACACTGACAATGAGCAGTTCTTC
TRBJ2-7,TRBV24-1,.,.,CATSGGLSYEQYF,TGTGCCACCAGTGGCGGGCTCTCCTACGAGCAGTACTTC
TRBJ1-1,TRBV28,.,.,CASSFSVTEAFF,TGTGCCAGCAGTTTTTCTGTGACTGAAGCTTTCTTT
TRBJ1-2,TRBV5-1,.,few,CASSLTAANYGYTF,TGCGCCAGCAGCTTGACAGCGGCTAACTATGGCTACACCTTC
TRBJ2-2,TRBV7-3,.,.,CASSLGGATTGELFF,TGTGCCAGCAGCTTAGGAGGGGCGACGACCGGGGAGCTGTTTTTT
TRBJ2-2,TRBV6-5,TRBD1,.,CASRDRGRGGELFF,TGTGCCAGCAGGGACAGGGGGCGCGGCGGGGAGCTGTTTTTT
TRBJ2-5,TRBV6-5,TRBD1,.,CASSPPDRRQETQYF,TGTGCCAGCAGCCCCCCGGACAGGAGACAAGAGACCCAGTACTTC
TRBJ2-7,TRBV24-1,.,.,CATSDKGALEQYF,TGTGCCACCAGTGATAAAGGGGCCCTCGAGCAGTACTTC
TRBJ1-2,TRBV7-9,TRBD1,.,CASSTGGTGGFGYTF,TGTGCCAGCAGCACGGGAGGGACAGGGGGCTTTGGCTACACCTTC